In this sample, the clone carrying this T cell receptor beta chain turned up once. These data originate in a study of blood T cell repertoires in COVID-19. Original data processing: Using reference gene primer amplification, nucleated cell counts were estimated. TCRdb's copy holds only in-frame clones and misses some; the assay was immunoSEQ multiplex PCR. The V and J calls and the clone size are those of that table, but D and trimming were determined from the DNA. The repertoire consists of roughly 100,000 clones, with around 85% occurring once and the leading ten covering around 1.9%. The V and J ends lost 0 bases and 3 bases respectively, with 11 bases between them. The CDR3 consists of 15 residues. CDR1 is MNHNS and CDR2 is SASEGT in the germline V gene.

Input material: peripheral blood. The rearrangement links TRBV6-1 to TRBJ1-2; TRBD1 is a possible D gene (6 bases). The sequence was collected from a woman in her 70s with active or convalescent COVID-19. CDR3 sequence: CASSEATGGYYGYTF. In nucleotides, the CDR3 is TGTGCCAGCAGTGAAGCGACGGGGGGCTACTATGGCTACACCTTC.